The entry below describes one T cell receptor beta chain. Its antigen is not known. This entry belongs to a study of CD8+ T cells in alopecia areata. Study-level findings and limits: Resident alphabeta T cells of normal skin are also sequenced in scalp samples.

Following RNA extraction, reverse transcription yielded cDNA that acted as the sequencing template. Assay: immunoSEQ multiplex PCR; the TCRdb copy retains only in-frame clones and omits some. The data hold around 210,000 clones, with about 64% observed a single time. Treatment described: oral pan-JAK inhibitor, 5-10 mg twice daily. The length of the CDR3 is 14 residues. Germline loops: CDR1 SGHRS, CDR2 YFSETQ. V was pared by 4 bases and J by 7 bases, with 18 bases between. The receptor was derived from a human donor with alopecia areata. This material consisted of CD4+ T cells sorted from blood, taken at week 4, from a patient treated with tofacitinib. This rearrangement joins TRBV5-1 to TRBJ2-7; tentative D call: TRBD2 (5 bases). DNA for the CDR3: TGCGCCAGCAGCCGGGAACAGTCTACGTGGGAGCAGTACTTC. The encoded protein is CASSREQSTWEQYF.